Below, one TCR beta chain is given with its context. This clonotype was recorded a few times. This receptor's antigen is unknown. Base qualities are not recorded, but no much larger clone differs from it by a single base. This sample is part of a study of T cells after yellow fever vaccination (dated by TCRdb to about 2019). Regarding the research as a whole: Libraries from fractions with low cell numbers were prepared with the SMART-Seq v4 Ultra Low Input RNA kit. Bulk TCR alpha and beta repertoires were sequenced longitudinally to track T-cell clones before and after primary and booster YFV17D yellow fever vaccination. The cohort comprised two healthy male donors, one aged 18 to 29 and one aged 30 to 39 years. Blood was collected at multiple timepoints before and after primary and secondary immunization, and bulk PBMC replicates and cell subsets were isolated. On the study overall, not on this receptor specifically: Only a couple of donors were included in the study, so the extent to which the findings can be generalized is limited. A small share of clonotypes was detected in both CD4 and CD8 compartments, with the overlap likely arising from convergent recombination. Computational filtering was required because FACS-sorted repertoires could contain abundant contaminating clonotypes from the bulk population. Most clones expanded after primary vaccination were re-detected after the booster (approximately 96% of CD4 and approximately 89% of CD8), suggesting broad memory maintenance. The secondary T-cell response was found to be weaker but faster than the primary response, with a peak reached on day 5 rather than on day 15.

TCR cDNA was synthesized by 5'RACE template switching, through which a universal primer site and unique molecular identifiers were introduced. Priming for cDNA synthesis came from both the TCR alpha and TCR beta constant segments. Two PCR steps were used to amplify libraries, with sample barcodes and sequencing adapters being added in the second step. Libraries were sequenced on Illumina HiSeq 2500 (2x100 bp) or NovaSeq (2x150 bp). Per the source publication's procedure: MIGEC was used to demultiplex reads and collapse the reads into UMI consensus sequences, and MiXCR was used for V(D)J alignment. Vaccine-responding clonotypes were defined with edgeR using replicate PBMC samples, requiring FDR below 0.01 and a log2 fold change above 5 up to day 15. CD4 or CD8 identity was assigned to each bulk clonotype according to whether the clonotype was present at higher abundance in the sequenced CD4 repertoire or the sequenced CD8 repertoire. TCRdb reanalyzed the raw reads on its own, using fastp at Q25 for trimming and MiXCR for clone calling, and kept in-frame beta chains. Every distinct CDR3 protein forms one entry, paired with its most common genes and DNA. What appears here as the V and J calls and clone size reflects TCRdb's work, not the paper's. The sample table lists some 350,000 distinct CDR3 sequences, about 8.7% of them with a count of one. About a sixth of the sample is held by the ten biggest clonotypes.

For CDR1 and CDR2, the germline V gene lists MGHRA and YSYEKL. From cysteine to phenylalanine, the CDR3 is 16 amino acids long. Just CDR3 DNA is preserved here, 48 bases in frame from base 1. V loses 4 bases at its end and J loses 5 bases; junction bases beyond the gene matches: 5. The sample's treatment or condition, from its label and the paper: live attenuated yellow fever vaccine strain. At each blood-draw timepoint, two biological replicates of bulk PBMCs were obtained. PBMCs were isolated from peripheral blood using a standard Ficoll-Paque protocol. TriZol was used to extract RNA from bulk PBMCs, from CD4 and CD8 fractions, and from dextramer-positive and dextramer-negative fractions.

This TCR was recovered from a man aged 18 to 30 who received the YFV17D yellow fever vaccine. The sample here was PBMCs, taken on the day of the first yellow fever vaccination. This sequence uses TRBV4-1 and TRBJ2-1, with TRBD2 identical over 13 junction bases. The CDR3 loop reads CASSPRLAGGHNEQFF. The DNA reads TGCGCCAGCAGCCCGCGACTAGCGGGGGGCCACAATGAGCAGTTCTTC.